The next 6 T cell receptor beta chains were all read from a single sample in a study of T cells in pancreatic ductal adenocarcinoma. Sequenced by immunoSEQ multiplex PCR; TCRdb stores in-frame clones only, minus some. There are 30,000 or so clones in the sample; over 85% occur only once, and about 2% lies in the top ten. The selected patients with pancreatic ductal adenocarcinoma had surgery but no neoadjuvant therapy. The sample taken for sequencing was PBMCs. The origin of the receptors is a human donor with pancreatic ductal adenocarcinoma.

This chain uses TRBV7-6 with TRBJ2-2; tentatively, D is TRBD2 (6 bases). CDR3 length equals 15 residues. V lost 0 bases and J lost 2, with 7 bases in between. Germline values: CDR1 SGHVS, CDR2 FNYEAQ. CDR3 bases: TGTGCCAGCAGCTTAGCTAGCGGCAACACCGGGGAGCTGTTTTTT. Its translation is CASSLASGNTGELFF.

This clone was recorded only once. The CDR3 here is CASSVAGATRANYGYTF. CDR3 in DNA: TGTGCCAGCAGCGTAGCCGGGGCAACTAGAGCTAACTATGGCTACACCTTC. The chain couples TRBV9 to TRBJ1-2, with D possibly being TRBD1 (5 bases). The ends were cut back, 0 bases at V and 0 bases at J, with 15 bases in the middle. CDR1 and CDR2 from the germline V gene are SGDLS and YYNGEE. The CDR3 runs 17 residues.

The J gene is TRBJ2-7, the V gene TRBV11-2; TRBD2 matches 10 bases. Germline lookup yields CDR1 SGHAT and CDR2 FQNNGV. The CDR3 runs to 18 residues. Unmatched junction bases numbered 18, after V lost 5 bases and J lost 5 bases. The CDR3 here is CASSHGVTSGIGLDEQYF. The CDR3 DNA is TGTGCCAGCAGCCACGGAGTTACTAGCGGGATAGGTCTGGACGAGCAGTACTTC.

This clone has only a few counts. This sequence joins TRBV19 and TRBJ2-5; 8 positions match TRBD2. Trimming removed 6 bases from V and 5 bases from J; junction bases left unmatched: 5. Germline CDR1 LNHDA, CDR2 SQIVND (reference sequence). The CDR3 has 13 residues. This CDR3 is CASRVPSGETQYF. CDR3 sequence (DNA): TGTGCCAGTAGAGTCCCTAGCGGGGAGACCCAGTACTTC. Full variable domain (rest looked up from reference TRBV19 and TRBJ2-5): DGGITQSPKYLFRKEGQNVTLSCEQNLNHDAMYWYRQDPGQGLRLIYYSQIVNDFQKGDIAEGYSVSREKKESFPLTVTSAQKNPTAFYLCASRVPSGETQYFGPGTRLLVL.

The chain links TRBV11-3 to TRBJ2-6, with D unresolved. Per the germline V gene, CDR1 is SGHNT and CDR2 is YENEEA. With 4 bases removed from V and 8 bases from J, the gap between germline ends came to 9 bases. The CDR3 contains 13 residues. Written as DNA, the CDR3 is TGTGCCAGCAGCTCCCTCTTATCCAACGTCCTGACTTTC. It yields the protein CASSSLLSNVLTF.

This rearrangement joins TRBV19 to TRBJ2-3, with a possible D match to TRBD2 (6 bases). Trimming removed 7 bases at V and 2 bases at J, with 10 bases between. This CDR3 contains 13 residues. Germline CDR1 LNHDA, CDR2 SQIVND (reference sequence). This chain's CDR3 is CASIGGFTDTQYF. CDR3 sequence (DNA): TGTGCCAGTATCGGGGGATTCACAGATACGCAGTATTTT.